Each of the 16 T cell receptor beta chains below was sequenced from the same sample in a study of shared clonotypes between healthy human individuals. Assay: immunoSEQ multiplex PCR; the TCRdb copy retains only in-frame clones and omits some. The repertoire holds about 980,000 clones, with about 80% as singletons. Sequenced: memory CD4+ T cells sorted from blood. Subset noted: CD45RA-negative fraction. Every receptor here comes from a man aged 18 to 30 in good health.

This clone appeared a single time. The chain has TRBV5-6 and TRBJ2-1; D call uncertain. Trimming shortened V by 4 bases and J by 4 bases, and 18 bases separated the two germline ends. Germline CDR1 and CDR2: SGHDT and YYEEEE. The CDR3 is made up of 16 amino acids. The CDR3 reads CASSRSQFSSYNEQFF. DNA for the CDR3: TGTGCCAGCAGCCGCTCTCAATTCAGCTCTTACAATGAGCAGTTCTTC.

The chain joins TRBV23-1 to TRBJ2-7; no reliable D call. TRBV23-1 is known as an ORF, though its function is uncertain. Trimming removed 4 bases from V and 1 base from J, with 11 bases in between. The CDR3 contains 14 residues. The CDR3 DNA reads TGCGCCAGCAGTCTATGCAATATTTCCTACGAGCAGTACTTC. It is translated as CASSLCNISYEQYF.

This chain connects TRBV19 to TRBJ2-3; 8 bases fit TRBD1. Per the germline V gene, CDR1 is LNHDA and CDR2 is SQIVND (reference sequence). This CDR3 has 15 residues. Germline trimming cut 3 bases from V and 4 bases from J; bases unmatched to any gene: 6. For the CDR3, the DNA is TGTGCCAGTAGTATCACGACAGGGGATGCAGATACGCAGTATTTT. It encodes CASSITTGDADTQYF.

The rearrangement links TRBV19 to TRBJ1-4; D call uncertain. V gave up 3 bases and J gave up 0 bases, with 11 bases separating them. Germline V CDR1 and CDR2: LNHDA, SQIVND (reference sequence). The CDR3 is 16 residues long. For the CDR3, the DNA is TGTGCCAGTAGTATTTCCAGGAGGGCAACTAATGAAAAACTGTTTTTT. This translates into CASSISRRATNEKLFF.

There are a few counts of this clone. This rearrangement joins TRBV27 to TRBJ1-2; 12 bases match TRBD1. This CDR3 region has 18 residues. V shed 0 bases and J 7 bases; nucleotides not matched to a gene: 12. CDR1 is MNHEY and CDR2 is SMNVEV in the germline V gene (reference sequence). CDR3 region: CASSLSSRGTGGASGYTF. The CDR3 region has the DNA TGTGCCAGCAGTTTATCGTCTAGGGGGACAGGGGGCGCTTCTGGCTACACCTTC.

The chain is built from TRBV5-1 and TRBJ1-5, with no clear D. The CDR3 sequence is 14 residues long. Germline-derived CDR1 and CDR2 are SGHRS and YFSETQ. Trimming removed 0 bases from V and 6 bases from J, with 10 bases in between. The CDR3 DNA reads as TGCGCCAGCAGCTTGGACAGTATCGGTCAGCCCCAGCATTTT. This sequence encodes CASSLDSIGQPQHF. Full variable domain (rest looked up from reference TRBV5-1 and TRBJ1-5): KAGVTQTPRYLIKTRGQQVTLSCSPISGHRSVSWYQQTPGQGLQFLFEYFSETQRNKGNFPGRFSGRQFSNSRSEMNVSTLELGDSALYLCASSLDSIGQPQHFGDGTRLSIL.

This clone was seen only a few times. The chain employs TRBV7-9 and TRBJ1-2; 9 bases align to TRBD1. The ends lost 2 bases at V and 3 bases at J; junction bases unmatched: 16. The length of the CDR3 is 19 residues. Germline loops: CDR1 SEHNR, CDR2 FQNEAQ (reference sequence). The CDR3 sequence is CASSLSPGGWDRVHYGYTF. CDR3 DNA: TGTGCCAGCAGCTTATCCCCGGGCGGCTGGGACAGGGTTCACTATGGCTACACCTTC.

The V and J genes are TRBV2 and TRBJ1-4; the D is unclear. The germline CDR1 and CDR2 sequences are SNHLY and FYNNEI. Deletions cut 2 bases from V and 2 bases from J, with 9 bases between. The CDR3 extends over 15 amino acids. The CDR3 sequence: CASSEKRWTNEKLFF. The DNA of the CDR3 is TGTGCCAGCAGTGAAAAACGGTGGACTAATGAAAAACTGTTTTTT.

The V and J genes are TRBV7-2 and TRBJ2-7, with TRBD2 matching 9 bases. This CDR3 is built from 14 residues. The trim removed 1 base at V and 3 bases at J, leaving 1 base unmatched. Germline CDR1 and CDR2: SGHTA and FQGNSA. CDR3 sequence reads: CASSLGSGSYEQYF. CDR3 sequence (DNA): TGTGCCAGCAGCTTAGGTAGCGGGAGCTACGAGCAGTACTTC.

In DNA, the CDR3 is TGCGCCAGCAGCTTGCAGAGGCCCGCGGATACGCAGTATTTT. As protein: CASSLQRPADTQYF. The rearrangement uses TRBV5-1 and TRBJ2-3; no clear D. Per the germline V gene, CDR1 is SGHRS and CDR2 is YFSETQ. The CDR3 is 14 amino acids. V gave up 1 base and J gave up 6 bases, with 12 bases separating them.

J is TRBJ2-7 and V is TRBV19, with TRBD1 matching over 9 bases. Germline CDR1 and CDR2: LNHDA and SQIVND (reference sequence). This CDR3 spans 16 amino acids. V trimming: 1 base; J trimming: 6 bases; junction bases outside the gene matches: 10. CDR3 sequence: CASSIGGTGSVIEQYF. CDR3 sequence (DNA): TGTGCCAGTAGTATAGGAGGGACAGGGTCCGTCATCGAGCAGTACTTC.

The rearrangement links TRBV5-1 to TRBJ2-3; D is uncertain. The germline gives CDR1 SGHRS, CDR2 YFSETQ. The CDR3 extends over 15 amino acids. Deletions cut 4 bases from V and 0 bases from J, with 12 bases between. The CDR3 bases are TGCGCCAGCAGCCCCCTGGACGGTAGCACAGATACGCAGTATTTT. Its translation is CASSPLDGSTDTQYF.

CDR3 DNA sequence: TGCGCCAGCAGCCAAGACCCTTTGGGGGCGAGGAACACCGGGGAGCTGTTTTTT. It encodes CASSQDPLGARNTGELFF. V usage is TRBV4-3 and J usage is TRBJ2-2; maybe TRBD1 (6 bases). Germline lookup yields CDR1 LGHNA and CDR2 YSLEER. V was pared by 0 bases and J by 1 base, with 15 bases between. The CDR3 consists of 18 residues.

The rearrangement uses TRBV19 and TRBJ2-1, with 8 bases aligning to TRBD2. Unmatched junction bases numbered 12, after V lost 4 bases and J lost 4 bases. The CDR3 is made up of 17 amino acids. Per germline, CDR1 LNHDA and CDR2 SQIVND (reference sequence). The CDR3 protein is CASSSPPSGSPYNEQFF. The CDR3 DNA is TGTGCCAGTAGTAGCCCTCCCAGCGGGAGTCCTTACAATGAGCAGTTCTTC.

The J gene is TRBJ2-3, the V gene TRBV6-5; TRBD1 matches at 11 bases. Germline CDR1 reads MNHEY; CDR2 reads SVGAGI. The CDR3 is 15 amino acids. V trimming: 7 bases; J trimming: 1 base; junction bases outside the gene matches: 4. The CDR3 nucleotides are TGTGCCAGCAATGGACAGGGGGCCGGCACAGATACGCAGTATTTT. Translation: CASNGQGAGTDTQYF.

As to this clone: The junction departs from the called germline gene at one end, perhaps through a read error. The V and J genes are TRBV6-6 and TRBJ2-1, with D possibly being TRBD2 (6 bases). Per the germline V gene, CDR1 is MNHNY and CDR2 is SVGAGI (reference sequence). The CDR3 extends over 14 amino acids. The CDR3 spells CASSFTGDQNQYVF. CDR3 in DNA: TGTGCCAGCAGTTTTACGGGGGACCAGAACCAATACGTCTTC.